This is a list of T cell receptor beta chains from one sample in a study of cytomegalovirus exposure and HLA in healthy donors. Profiled with immunoSEQ multiplex PCR; TCRdb holds only in-frame clones, not every one. Among some 200,000 clones listed, roughly 80% were seen once. Sequencing was done on a sample of PBMCs. The receptors stem from a middle-aged man in good health and CMV-seronegative. Both conserved end residues are part of each CDR3. Fields, in order: D gene, clone size, J gene, V gene, CDR3 protein, CDR3 DNA. D genes are given only for firm matches. Some rows have no size entry. The others give once, few or many, or a class for an expanded clone.

d_gene: -; abundance: -; j_gene: TRBJ2-4; v_gene: TRBV4-3; CDR3aa: CASSQVTRLSKNIQYF; CDR3nt: TGCGCCAGCAGCCAAGTGACGCGGCTCAGCAAAAACATTCAGTACTTC
d_gene: -; abundance: -; j_gene: TRBJ2-5; v_gene: TRBV7-2; CDR3aa: CASSLGTGVKTQYF; CDR3nt: TGTGCCAGCAGCTTAGGGACGGGGGTGAAGACCCAGTACTTC
d_gene: -; abundance: -; j_gene: TRBJ2-5; v_gene: TRBV9; CDR3aa: CASSVGGVQETQYF; CDR3nt: TGTGCCAGCAGCGTAGGAGGAGTCCAAGAGACCCAGTACTTC
d_gene: -; abundance: few; j_gene: TRBJ1-5; v_gene: TRBV19; CDR3aa: CASIGTGRYQPQHF; CDR3nt: TGTGCCAGCATTGGCACAGGGCGCTATCAGCCCCAGCATTTT
d_gene: -; abundance: once; j_gene: TRBJ2-1; v_gene: TRBV12-5; CDR3aa: CASGPGLEQFF; CDR3nt: TGTGCTAGTGGCCCCGGACTAGAGCAGTTCTTC
d_gene: -; abundance: -; j_gene: TRBJ2-7; v_gene: TRBV11-2; CDR3aa: CASSLAEGYEQYF; CDR3nt: TGTGCCAGCAGCTTAGCAGAGGGCTACGAGCAGTACTTC
d_gene: -; abundance: once; j_gene: TRBJ1-1; v_gene: TRBV12-5; CDR3aa: CAARIGGFTEAFF; CDR3nt: TGTGCTGCCAGGATAGGGGGTTTCACTGAAGCTTTCTTT
d_gene: -; abundance: -; j_gene: TRBJ2-1; v_gene: TRBV2; CDR3aa: CASSTEGEQFF; CDR3nt: TGTGCCAGCAGTACAGAGGGTGAGCAGTTCTTC
d_gene: -; abundance: -; j_gene: TRBJ2-7; v_gene: TRBV6-4; CDR3aa: CASSDSIMNNSYEQYF; CDR3nt: TGTGCCAGCAGTGACTCGATAATGAACAACTCCTACGAGCAGTACTTC
d_gene: TRBD1; abundance: -; j_gene: TRBJ1-1; v_gene: TRBV30; CDR3aa: CAWGQGTEAFF; CDR3nt: TGTGCCTGGGGACAGGGGACTGAAGCTTTCTTT
d_gene: TRBD2; abundance: -; j_gene: TRBJ2-5; v_gene: TRBV13; CDR3aa: CASSLGSGEETQYF; CDR3nt: TGTGCCAGCAGCTTAGGTAGCGGGGAAGAGACCCAGTACTTC
d_gene: -; abundance: -; j_gene: TRBJ1-1; v_gene: TRBV7-9; CDR3aa: CAIQSEATEAFF; CDR3nt: TGTGCCATACAATCGGAGGCGACAGAAGCTTTCTTT
d_gene: -; abundance: once; j_gene: TRBJ2-2; v_gene: TRBV27; CDR3aa: CASSSGTGELFF; CDR3nt: TGTGCCAGCAGTTCGGGCACCGGGGAGCTGTTTTTT
d_gene: -; abundance: -; j_gene: TRBJ2-1; v_gene: TRBV5-8; CDR3aa: CASSKKVAEQFF; CDR3nt: TGTGCCAGCAGCAAAAAAGTAGCGGAGCAGTTCTTC
d_gene: TRBD1; abundance: -; j_gene: TRBJ2-5; v_gene: TRBV29-1; CDR3aa: CSVDSGQDQETQYF; CDR3nt: TGCAGCGTTGACTCGGGACAGGACCAAGAGACCCAGTACTTC
d_gene: -; abundance: -; j_gene: TRBJ2-6; v_gene: TRBV2; CDR3aa: CASSGSVSGANVLTF; CDR3nt: TGTGCCAGCAGTGGGTCGGTATCTGGGGCCAACGTCCTGACTTTC
d_gene: TRBD1; abundance: -; j_gene: TRBJ2-7; v_gene: TRBV5-1; CDR3aa: CASSARDRAYEQYF; CDR3nt: TGCGCCAGCAGCGCCCGGGACAGGGCCTACGAGCAGTACTTC
d_gene: -; abundance: -; j_gene: TRBJ2-3; v_gene: TRBV9; CDR3aa: CASSVGSTDTQYF; CDR3nt: TGTGCCAGCAGCGTCGGTTCTACGGATACGCAGTATTTT
d_gene: -; abundance: few; j_gene: TRBJ2-5; v_gene: TRBV6-6; CDR3aa: CASSHRRATREETQYF; CDR3nt: TGTGCCAGCAGTCACCGGAGGGCTACCCGGGAAGAGACCCAGTACTTC